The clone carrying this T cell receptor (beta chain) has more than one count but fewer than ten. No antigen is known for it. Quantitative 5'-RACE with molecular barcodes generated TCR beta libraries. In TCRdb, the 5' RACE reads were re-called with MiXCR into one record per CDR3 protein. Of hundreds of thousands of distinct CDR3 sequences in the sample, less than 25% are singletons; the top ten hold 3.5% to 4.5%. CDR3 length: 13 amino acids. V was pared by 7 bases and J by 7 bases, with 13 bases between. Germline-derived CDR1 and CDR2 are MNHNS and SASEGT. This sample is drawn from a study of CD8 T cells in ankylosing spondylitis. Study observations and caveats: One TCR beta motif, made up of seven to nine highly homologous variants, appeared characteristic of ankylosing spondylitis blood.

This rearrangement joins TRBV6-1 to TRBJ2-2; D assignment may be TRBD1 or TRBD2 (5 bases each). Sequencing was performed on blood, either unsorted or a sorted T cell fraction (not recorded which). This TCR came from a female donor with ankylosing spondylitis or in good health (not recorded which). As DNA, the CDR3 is TGTGCCAGCAAAATGGGACCTCACGGGGAGCTGTTTTTT. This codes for CASKMGPHGELFF.